This T cell receptor beta chain was recorded in a study of blood T cell repertoires in COVID-19. About the study: Donors in the United States, Italy and Spain gave samples during acute or convalescent COVID-19.

The method was immunoSEQ multiplex PCR; TCRdb's version includes in-frame clones alone and lacks a portion of them. In the table there are 150,000 to 200,000 clones, 80% to 90% of which are singletons. This clone was found once. This CDR3 spans 14 amino acids. The V end lost 1 base, the J end lost 3 bases, and 7 bases lay between the germline ends. The V gene's germline CDR1 is SNHLY and CDR2 FYNNEI. The chain links TRBV2 to TRBJ1-3; possibly TRBD1 for D (5 bases). The sequencing input was peripheral blood. This receptor was identified in a man aged 55 to 70 with acute or convalescent COVID-19. This CDR3 is CASSEGGGGNTIYF. CDR3 bases: TGTGCCAGCAGTGAAGGCGGGGGTGGAAACACCATATATTTT.